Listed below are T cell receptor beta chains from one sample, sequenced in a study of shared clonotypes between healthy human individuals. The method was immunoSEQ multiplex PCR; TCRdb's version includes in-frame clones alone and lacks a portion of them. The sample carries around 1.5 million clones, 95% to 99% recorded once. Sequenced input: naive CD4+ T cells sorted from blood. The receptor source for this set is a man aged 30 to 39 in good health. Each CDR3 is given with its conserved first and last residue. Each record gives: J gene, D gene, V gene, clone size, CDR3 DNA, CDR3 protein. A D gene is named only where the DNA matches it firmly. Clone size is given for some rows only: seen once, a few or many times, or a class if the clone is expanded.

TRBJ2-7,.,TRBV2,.,TGTGCCAGCAACCGACAGTTCAGCTCCTACGAGCAGTACTTC,CASNRQFSSYEQYF
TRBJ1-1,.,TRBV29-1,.,TGCAGCGGGGACACTGGGAGGAACACTGAAGCTTTCTTT,CSGDTGRNTEAFF
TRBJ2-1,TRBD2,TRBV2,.,TGTGCCAGCAGTGTATCTAGCGGGAGTTTTGTTGAGCAGTTCTTC,CASSVSSGSFVEQFF
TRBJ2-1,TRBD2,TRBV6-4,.,TGTGCCAGCAGTCGGACTAGCGGCGACACCTACAATGAGCAGTTCTTC,CASSRTSGDTYNEQFF
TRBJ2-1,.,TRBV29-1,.,TGCAGCGTTGAAGGTTCCGAGCAGTTCTTC,CSVEGSEQFF
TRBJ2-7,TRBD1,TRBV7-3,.,TGTGCCAGCAGCGTTGGGACAGGGGGACGCTACGAGCAGTACTTC,CASSVGTGGRYEQYF
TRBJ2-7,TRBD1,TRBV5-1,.,TGCGCCAGCAGCTTGATCGGACAGGGGGCTAACTACGAGCAGTACTTC,CASSLIGQGANYEQYF
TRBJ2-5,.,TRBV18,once,TGTGCCAGCTCACCCAAAGGTCAAGAGACCCAGTACTTC,CASSPKGQETQYF
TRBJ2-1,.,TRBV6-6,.,TGTGCCAGCAGTTTGAGAAGCGGGTACTTCAATGAGCAGTTCTTC,CASSLRSGYFNEQFF
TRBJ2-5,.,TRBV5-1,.,TGCGCCAGCAGCTTGCCGACAGGCGGAGAGACCCAGTACTTC,CASSLPTGGETQYF
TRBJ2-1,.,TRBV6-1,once,TGTGCCAGCAGTGAAGTCACCCCCCGGGGGCGAAATGAGCAGTTCTTC,CASSEVTPRGRNEQFF
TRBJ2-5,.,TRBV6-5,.,TGTGCCAGCAGCATCGACAGTCTTGTGGAGACCCAGTACTTC,CASSIDSLVETQYF
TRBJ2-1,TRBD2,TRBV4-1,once,TGCGCCAGCAGCCAACCGACTAGCGGGACGGAGGGTGAGCAGTTCTTC,CASSQPTSGTEGEQFF
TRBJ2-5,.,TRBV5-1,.,TGCGCCAGCAGCTTGGATCCCTCCGGGGGGACCCAGTACTTC,CASSLDPSGGTQYF
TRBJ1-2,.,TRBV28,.,TGTGCCAGCAGCCTCACGATTCGGTATGGCTACACCTTC,CASSLTIRYGYTF
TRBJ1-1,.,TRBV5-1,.,TGCGCCAGCAGCTTGGCCTGGGCTAATAACAGGGTTGGGGCTTTCTTT,CASSLAWANNRVGAFF
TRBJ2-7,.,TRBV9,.,TGTGCCAGCAGCGTAGGACAGGTCGGCGAGCAGTACTTC,CASSVGQVGEQYF
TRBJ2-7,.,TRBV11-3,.,TGTGCCAGCAGCCCGGGTGTGGGACACGAGCAGTACTTC,CASSPGVGHEQYF
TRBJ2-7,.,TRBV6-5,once,TGTGCCAGCAGTTCAGGGCCGTCAAACTACGAGCAGTACTTC,CASSSGPSNYEQYF
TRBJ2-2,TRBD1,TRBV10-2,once,TGCGCCAGCAGCATGACAGGGTCTAACACCGGGGAGCTGTTTTTT,CASSMTGSNTGELFF
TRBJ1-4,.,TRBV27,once,TGTGCCAGCAGTTTCCTTGGCCCTAATGAAAAACTGTTTTTT,CASSFLGPNEKLFF
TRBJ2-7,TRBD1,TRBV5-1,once,TGCGCCAGCAGCTTGCAACTACCGGGACAGGGGGACGAGCAGTACTTC,CASSLQLPGQGDEQYF
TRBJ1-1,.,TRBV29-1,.,TGCAGCGTTGAGCGGGGACAGAACACTGAAGCTTTCTTT,CSVERGQNTEAFF
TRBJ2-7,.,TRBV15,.,TGTGCCACCAGCAGCACACCCATTTTCGAGCAGTACTTC,CATSSTPIFEQYF
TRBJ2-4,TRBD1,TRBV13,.,TGTGCCAGCAGCAGCCGGGACAGGGTCTTTCAGTACTTC,CASSSRDRVFQYF
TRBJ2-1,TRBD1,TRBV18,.,TGTGCCAGCTCTCGCGACAGGGACGACCTCTACAATGAGCAGTTCTTC,CASSRDRDDLYNEQFF
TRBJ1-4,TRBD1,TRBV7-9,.,TGTGCCAGCAGCCAGACAGGGGGCGCTTCTGAAAAACTGTTTTTT,CASSQTGGASEKLFF
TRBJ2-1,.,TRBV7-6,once,TGTGCCAGCAGCTTAGTCAGGGGAAATGAGCAGTTCTTC,CASSLVRGNEQFF
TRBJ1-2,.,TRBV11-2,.,TGTGCCAGCAGCTTAGACGCTGGCTACACCTTC,CASSLDAGYTF
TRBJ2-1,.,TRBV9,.,TGTGCCAGCAGCCCCACTCCGCGGGGTCACAATGAGCAGTTCTTC,CASSPTPRGHNEQFF
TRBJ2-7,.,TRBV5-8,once,TGTGCCAGCAGCCCTGGACTATCCTACGAGCAGTACTTC,CASSPGLSYEQYF
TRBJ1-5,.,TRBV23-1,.,TGCGCCAGCAGCCGTGGGGGTAGCAATCAGCCCCAGCATTTT,CASSRGGSNQPQHF
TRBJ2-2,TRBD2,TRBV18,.,TGTGCCAGCTCACCAAATGCACTAGCGGGAGTTGAAACCGGGGAGCTGTTTTTT,CASSPNALAGVETGELFF
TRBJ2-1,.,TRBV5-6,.,TGTGCCAGCAGCTTAGGGCAGGGTTACAATGAGCAGTTCTTC,CASSLGQGYNEQFF
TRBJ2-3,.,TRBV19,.,TGTGCCAGCCGTGGACCGGGCACAGATACGCAGTATTTT,CASRGPGTDTQYF
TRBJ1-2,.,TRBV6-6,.,TGTGCCAGCAGTTCCCCCTCATCGGGCTACACCTTC,CASSSPSSGYTF
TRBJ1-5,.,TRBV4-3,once,TGCGCCAGCAGCCAAGATCTGGAAAAGTTTCATCAGCCCCAGCATTTT,CASSQDLEKFHQPQHF
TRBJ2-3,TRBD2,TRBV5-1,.,TGCGCCAGCAGCTTCTGGACTAGCGGGTTGAAAGCGGATACGCAGTATTTT,CASSFWTSGLKADTQYF
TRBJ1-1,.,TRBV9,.,TGTGCCAGCAGCGTCTATAGGAACACTGAAGCTTTCTTT,CASSVYRNTEAFF
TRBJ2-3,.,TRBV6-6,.,TGTGCCAGCAGCCCCTTATGGGGTGATACGCAGTATTTT,CASSPLWGDTQYF
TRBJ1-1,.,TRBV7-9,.,TGTGCCAGCACCTTTGAGACAGCTAACACTGAAGCTTTCTTT,CASTFETANTEAFF
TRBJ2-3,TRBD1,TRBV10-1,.,TGCGCCAGCAGCCAGCAAAGACAGGGGTTTAGAGATACGCAGTATTTT,CASSQQRQGFRDTQYF
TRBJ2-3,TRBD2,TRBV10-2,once,TGCGCCAGCAAAGGGGATTTAGATAGGCGGGAGGCCCACAGGGATACGCAGTATTTT,CASKGDLDRREAHRDTQYF
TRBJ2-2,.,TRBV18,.,TGTGCCAGCTCACCACCGAGGGTCGGGGAGCTGTTTTTT,CASSPPRVGELFF
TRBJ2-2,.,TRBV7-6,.,TGTGCCAGCAGCTTAGTTTTCCCCGGGGAGCTGTTTTTT,CASSLVFPGELFF
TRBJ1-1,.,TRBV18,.,TGTGCCAGCTCACCACAGACAGTGAACACTGAAGCTTTCTTT,CASSPQTVNTEAFF
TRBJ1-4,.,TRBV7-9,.,TGTGCCAGCAGCTTTCTACAGGGTGGGGAAAAACTGTTTTTT,CASSFLQGGEKLFF
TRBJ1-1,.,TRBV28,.,TGTGCCAGCAGTTTACCAGGGGTAGACACTGAAGCTTTCTTT,CASSLPGVDTEAFF
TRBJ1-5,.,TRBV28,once,TGTGCCGCACAACCGTACCAGGCCAATCAGCCCCAGCATTTT,CAAQPYQANQPQHF
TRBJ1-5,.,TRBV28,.,TGTGCCAGCAGTTCACAGGCTGCCCAGCAATATCAGCCCCAGCATTTT,CASSSQAAQQYQPQHF
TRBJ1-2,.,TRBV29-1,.,TGCAGCGTTGAAGGGGGGGGCGGCTTCTATGGCTACACCTTC,CSVEGGGGFYGYTF